What follows are 26 T cell receptor beta chains derived from one specimen sequenced in a study of blood T cell repertoires in COVID-19. TCRdb's copy holds only in-frame clones and misses some; the assay was immunoSEQ multiplex PCR. The sample has about 260,000 clones; roughly 86% are singletons. The sample consisted of peripheral blood. These receptors originate from a woman between 55 and 75 years old with COVID-19, enrolled during active disease.

The chain has TRBV6-6 and TRBJ2-6, with a weak D call TRBD1 (6 bases). Germline CDR1 and CDR2: MNHNY and SVGAGI (reference sequence). This CDR3 contains 16 residues. Trimming stripped 2 bases from V and 0 bases from J, with 8 bases between. The CDR3 here is CASSYGTTSGANVLTF. CDR3 in DNA: TGTGCCAGCAGTTACGGGACAACCTCTGGGGCCAACGTCCTGACTTTC.

This sequence joins TRBV5-1 and TRBJ2-3; 9 bases agree with TRBD1. The CDR3 has 16 amino acids. CDR1 and CDR2 from the germline V gene are SGHRS and YFSETQ. The J segment lost 2 bases and the V segment lost 2 bases, leaving 6 bases of the junction unmatched. The DNA of the CDR3 is TGCGCCAGCAGCTTTTCCGGGACAGGGACCACAGATACGCAGTATTTT. Encoded protein: CASSFSGTGTTDTQYF.

The chain joins TRBV7-3 to TRBJ2-2; maybe TRBD1 (7 bases). The CDR3 totals 18 residues. CDR1 SGHTA and CDR2 FQGTGA come from the germline V gene. The V and J ends lost 0 bases and 0 bases respectively, with 14 bases between them. CDR3 coding DNA: TGTGCCAGCAGCTTAACTCCAGGGGGGATATCGAACACCGGGGAGCTGTTTTTT. Translation: CASSLTPGGISNTGELFF.

This sequence joins TRBV27 and TRBJ1-1; no firm D call. The V and J ends lost 0 bases and 5 bases respectively, with 10 bases between them. The germline V gene encodes CDR1 MNHEY and CDR2 SMNVEV (reference sequence). CDR3 size: 14 residues. The CDR3 DNA sequence: TGTGCCAGCAGTTTATCCACAGTGATGACTGAAGCTTTCTTT. Amino acids: CASSLSTVMTEAFF.

V and J are TRBV6-1 and TRBJ1-2; 9 nucleotides match TRBD1. Trimming removed 5 bases from V and 8 bases from J; junction bases left unmatched: 9. This CDR3 contains 14 residues. The V gene's germline CDR1 is MNHNS and CDR2 SASEGT. CDR3 DNA: TGTGCCAGCAGTACCACAGGGGGCGTATGGGGCTACACCTTC. It specifies CASSTTGGVWGYTF.

This clone showed up just a few times. V usage is TRBV18 and J usage is TRBJ1-1; 9 bases fit TRBD1. With 3 bases clipped from V and 0 bases from J, the junction kept 8 bases outside the gene matches. Germline CDR1 is KGHSH and CDR2 is LQKENI. The CDR3 extends over 17 amino acids. The CDR3 nucleotides are TGTGCCAGCTCACCGATCGGGACAGGGATAATGAACACTGAAGCTTTCTTT. This gives the protein CASSPIGTGIMNTEAFF.

The chain couples TRBV5-1 to TRBJ2-3; the D gene is possibly TRBD2 (5 bases). In germline, CDR1 is SGHRS, CDR2 YFSETQ. The CDR3 has 16 amino acids. With 0 bases removed from V and 0 bases from J, the gap between germline ends came to 11 bases. The CDR3 DNA follows: TGCGCCAGCAGCTTGGGCCCAGCGGTTAGCACAGATACGCAGTATTTT. Its protein product is CASSLGPAVSTDTQYF.

To note about this clone: Different DNA sequences within this sample yield the same CDR3. The CDR3 region is CASSPRTSGNNEQFF. CDR3 DNA sequence: TGTGCCAGCTCACCCAGGACTAGCGGGAACAATGAGCAGTTCTTC. This sequence joins TRBV18 and TRBJ2-1; 12 bases agree with TRBD2. This CDR3 has 15 amino acids. The germline V gene has CDR1 KGHSH and CDR2 LQKENI. V lost 3 bases and J lost 5; bases outside the gene matches: 2.

The chain is built from TRBV11-2 and TRBJ1-3; 8 bases map to TRBD1. The CDR3 runs to 14 residues. With 6 bases clipped from V and 9 bases from J, the junction kept 10 bases outside the gene matches. Germline V lookup: CDR1 SGHAT, CDR2 FQNNGV. CDR3 bases: TGTGCCAGCAGTGCGGACAGGGAGGTTGGCACCATATATTTT. This translates into CASSADREVGTIYF.

The chain recombines TRBV5-4 with TRBJ1-2; D ambiguous. The CDR3 extends over 13 amino acids. Trimming took off 0 bases at V and 8 bases at J, with 11 bases between the two ends. Per the germline V gene, CDR1 is SGHNT and CDR2 is YYREEE (reference sequence). For the CDR3, the DNA is TGTGCCAGCAGCTTGGTAGAGGGTATCGGCTACACCTTC. It specifies CASSLVEGIGYTF.

This clone occurred once. The V call is TRBV18, the J call TRBJ1-1; tentative D call: TRBD1 (6 bases). The CDR3 contains 15 residues. CDR1 KGHSH and CDR2 LQKENI come from the germline V gene. Trimming shortened V by 5 bases and J by 0 bases, and 13 bases separated the two germline ends. The CDR3 DNA reads TGTGCCAGCTCAAGGGCCAGGGGCGTGAACACTGAAGCTTTCTTT. This codes for CASSRARGVNTEAFF.

This clone was counted at least ten times. The rearrangement joins TRBV2 to TRBJ1-6, with D possibly matching TRBD1 (5 bases). The CDR3 contains 16 residues. Germline loops: CDR1 SNHLY, CDR2 FYNNEI. Trimming left V 10 bases short and J 0 bases short, with 16 bases between. CDR3 nucleotide sequence: TGTGCCACTCAGGGAGGAAGCGGCTCCTATAATTCACCCCTCCACTTT. Translated: CATQGGSGSYNSPLHF.

The rearrangement uses TRBV4-2 and TRBJ2-2; TRBD2 matches 9 bases. In germline, CDR1 is LGHNA, CDR2 YNFKEQ. The CDR3 totals 16 residues. V lost 3 bases to trimming and J lost 1 base; unmatched junction nucleotides: 3. The CDR3 loop is CASSQGAGGNTGELFF. In DNA, the CDR3 is TGTGCCAGCAGCCAGGGAGCGGGAGGGAACACCGGGGAGCTGTTTTTT.

The V call is TRBV9, the J call TRBJ1-3, with D perhaps matching TRBD1 (6 bases). Germline V gene sequence: CDR1 SGDLS, CDR2 YYNGEE. Between the trimmed V and J ends, which lost 7 bases and 0 bases, there was a span of 14 bases. This CDR3 region has 15 residues. The CDR3 nucleotides read TGTGCCAGCGCACACAGGGCCAGCTCTGGAAACACCATATATTTT. It codes for CASAHRASSGNTIYF.

The chain employs TRBV20-1 and TRBJ2-3; no clear D gene. The CDR3 spans 11 residues. Germline-derived CDR1 and CDR2 are DFQATT and SNEGSKA (reference sequence). The V and J ends lost 5 bases and 3 bases respectively, with 6 bases between them. CDR3 loop: CSASITDTQYF. Written as DNA, the CDR3 is TGCAGTGCTTCTATTACAGATACGCAGTATTTT.

The V call is TRBV6-5, the J call TRBJ2-2, with unresolved D. The germline V gene encodes CDR1 MNHEY and CDR2 SVGAGI. V shed 6 bases and J shed 2 bases, with 4 bases lying between them. The CDR3 length is 12 residues. CDR3 bases: TGTGCCAGCAGCTTCAACACCGGGGAGCTGTTTTTT. This gives the protein CASSFNTGELFF.

The chain combines TRBV5-1 with TRBJ1-5, with D maybe TRBD1 (5 bases). The V and J ends lost 0 bases and 7 bases respectively, with 14 bases between them. The germline V gene encodes CDR1 SGHRS and CDR2 YFSETQ. This CDR3 has 15 residues. The CDR3 is CASSLAGVTGQPQHF. CDR3 DNA sequence: TGCGCCAGCAGCTTGGCGGGGGTTACTGGGCAGCCCCAGCATTTT. Full variable domain (rest looked up from reference TRBV5-1 and TRBJ1-5): KAGVTQTPRYLIKTRGQQVTLSCSPISGHRSVSWYQQTPGQGLQFLFEYFSETQRNKGNFPGRFSGRQFSNSRSEMNVSTLELGDSALYLCASSLAGVTGQPQHFGDGTRLSIL.

The V gene is TRBV18, the J gene TRBJ2-4, with 9 bases aligning to TRBD1. This CDR3 is built from 17 residues. Trimming took 1 base from V and 2 from J; bases not matched to a gene: 6. CDR1 and CDR2 from the germline V gene are KGHSH and LQKENI. CDR3 loop: CASSPQTGGLTKNIQYF. CDR3 nucleotide sequence: TGTGCCAGCTCACCACAAACAGGGGGCTTGACCAAAAACATTCAGTACTTC.

This clone has just one count. The V gene is TRBV14, the J gene TRBJ2-3, with 11 nucleotides matching TRBD2. The trim removed 1 base at V and 3 bases at J, leaving 0 bases unmatched. Germline V gene lookup returns CDR1 SGHDN and CDR2 FVKESK. The CDR3 spans 15 residues. The CDR3 DNA sequence: TGTGCCAGCAGCCAAGGACTAGCGGGAACAGATACGCAGTATTTT. Translating gives CASSQGLAGTDTQYF.

The CDR3 DNA sequence: TGTGCCGCCAGTCAAAGTAAGAACACTGAAGCTTTCTTT. Encoded protein: CAASQSKNTEAFF. The V gene is TRBV28, the J gene TRBJ1-1; D gene ambiguous. CDR3 length: 13 amino acids. CDR1 and CDR2 (germline): MDHEN, SYDVKM. V was trimmed by 11 bases and J by 1 base, leaving 14 bases between them.

The chain couples TRBV15 to TRBJ1-5; tentative D call: TRBD1 (5 bases). CDR1 and CDR2 from the germline V gene are LNHNV and YYDKDF (reference sequence). This CDR3 comprises 15 residues. The ends were cut back, 0 bases at V and 3 bases at J, with 9 bases in the middle. In DNA, the CDR3 is TGTGCCACCAGCAGAGATGGACAATTCAATCAGCCCCAGCATTTT. Translation gives CATSRDGQFNQPQHF.

The genes are TRBV19 and TRBJ1-1; unclear D gene. CDR1 is LNHDA and CDR2 is SQIVND in the germline V gene (reference sequence). This CDR3 comprises 16 residues. V dropped 4 bases and J dropped 0 bases, with 15 bases sitting between them. CDR3 residues: CASSSSYRDMNTEAFF. DNA of the CDR3: TGTGCCAGTAGTAGCTCCTACAGAGATATGAACACTGAAGCTTTCTTT. Filled out from reference TRBV19 and TRBJ1-1, the complete variable domain reads DGGITQSPKYLFRKEGQNVTLSCEQNLNHDAMYWYRQDPGQGLRLIYYSQIVNDFQKGDIAEGYSVSREKKESFPLTVTSAQKNPTAFYLCASSSSYRDMNTEAFFGQGTRLTVV.

The chain carries TRBV9 and TRBJ2-1, with D perhaps TRBD2 (6 bases). Trimming took off 4 bases at V and 4 bases at J, with 18 bases between the two ends. This CDR3 spans 16 amino acids. CDR1 and CDR2 from the germline V gene are SGDLS and YYNGEE. The CDR3 DNA reads TGTGCCAGCAGCCCTACCGGGACTCGAAATTACAATGAGCAGTTCTTC. This gives the protein CASSPTGTRNYNEQFF.

The chain employs TRBV20-1 and TRBJ2-5; D call uncertain. V was cut by 6 bases and J by 1 base, with 6 bases left in between. Germline CDR1 and CDR2: DFQATT and SNEGSKA (reference sequence). The CDR3 contains 11 residues. CDR3 DNA sequence: TGCAGTGCCCACAGCCAAGAGACCCAGTACTTC. This translates into CSAHSQETQYF.

The chain couples TRBV7-2 to TRBJ2-4; D is undetermined. V was cut by 6 bases and J by 0 bases, with 9 bases left in between. Germline V gene sequence: CDR1 SGHTA, CDR2 FQGNSA. The CDR3 contains 14 residues. In nucleotides, the CDR3 is TGTGCCAGCAGTCAAGAGCTAGCCAAAAACATTCAGTACTTC. Protein: CASSQELAKNIQYF.

The rearrangement joins TRBV28 to TRBJ1-1, with D possibly being TRBD1 (6 bases). With 6 bases removed from V and 8 bases from J, the gap between germline ends came to 13 bases. The CDR3 length is 12 residues. Germline V gene sequence: CDR1 MDHEN, CDR2 SYDVKM. The CDR3 loop is CASSINRVEAFF. The DNA for the CDR3 is TGTGCCAGCAGCATTAACAGGGTGGAAGCTTTCTTT. Full variable domain (outside the CDR3, taken from reference TRBV28 and TRBJ1-1): DVKVTQSSRYLVKRTGEKVFLECVQDMDHENMFWYRQDPGLGLRLIYFSYDVKMKEKGDIPEGYSVSREKKERFSLILESASTNQTSMYLCASSINRVEAFFGQGTRLTVV.